Sequencing of this T cell receptor (beta chain) was carried out in a study of T cells after yellow fever vaccination. In germline, CDR1 is MDHEN, CDR2 SYDVKM. With 1 base removed from V and 4 bases from J, the gap between germline ends came to 8 bases. CDR3 size: 14 residues. Worth noting for this clonotype: Antigen unknown.

Study-level points and caveats: Across the CD4 and CD8 compartments, a small share of clonotypes was present in both.

TCRdb re-derived calls from the 5' RACE reads in MiXCR, one entry per CDR3 protein. The sample contains about 340,000 distinct CDR3 sequences, 8% to 10% of which appear only once. This TCR was recovered from a man aged 18 to 30 who received the YFV17D yellow fever vaccine. Sequencing used PBMCs, obtained on the day of the first yellow fever vaccination. This chain links TRBV28 with TRBJ2-1; D may be TRBD2 (6 bases). In DNA form, the CDR3 reads TGTGCCAGCAGTTTATCTCGGGGGTACAATGAGCAGTTCTTC. This translates into CASSLSRGYNEQFF.